Listed below are T cell receptor beta chains from one sample, sequenced in a study of T cell responses to AZD1222 COVID-19 vaccine. The table came from immunoSEQ multiplex PCR; TCRdb's copy has only in-frame clones and leaves some out. The sample contains fewer than 120,000 clones, roughly 89% of which appear only once. The sample was peripheral blood, taken 28 days after the second AZD1222 dose. The source is an adult who received the AZD1222 COVID-19 vaccine. Each CDR3 is given with its conserved first and last residue. A D gene is named only where the DNA matches it firmly. The size field is filled for only some rows; it gives once, few, many or a size class.

TRBV7-3	TRBJ2-5	.	.	TGTGCCAGCAGCTTATTGGGGGAGACCCAGTACTTC	CASSLLGETQYF
TRBV11-2	TRBJ1-1	.	.	TGTGCCAGCAGCTTAGGGCCTGAAGCTTTCTTT	CASSLGPEAFF
TRBV14	TRBJ2-7	.	.	TGTGCCAGCAGCCTGGACCAGTTCGGGCAGTACTTC	CASSLDQFGQYF
TRBV5-1	TRBJ2-3	.	.	TGCGCCAGCAGCCCCTCGTGGGGGAAAACAGATACGCAGTATTTT	CASSPSWGKTDTQYF
TRBV7-2	TRBJ2-5	.	.	TGTGCCAGCAGCTTACTGGGGGGCCAAGAGACCCAGTACTTC	CASSLLGGQETQYF
TRBV19	TRBJ1-3	.	.	TGTGCCAGTACCAAAACCCCCCACGGGGCTGGAAACACCATATATTTT	CASTKTPHGAGNTIYF
TRBV19	TRBJ2-7	TRBD1	.	TGTGCCAGTAGTAGTGGGACAGGGGTTAAGCAGTACTTC	CASSSGTGVKQYF
TRBV19	TRBJ2-7	.	.	TGTGCCAGTAGTCGGGCAGGGAGGGGGTACGAGCAGTACTTC	CASSRAGRGYEQYF
TRBV7-2	TRBJ1-6	.	.	TGTGCCAGCAGCTTGCAGGGTTCCCATTCACCCCTCCACTTT	CASSLQGSHSPLHF
TRBV5-6	TRBJ1-6	.	.	TGTGCCAGCAGCTTGGGATTAGCGGGATCTTATAATTCACCCCTCCACTTT	CASSLGLAGSYNSPLHF
TRBV10-1	TRBJ2-1	.	.	TGCGCCAGCAGTGACTATTCCCTGGGCTACAATGAGCAGTTCTTC	CASSDYSLGYNEQFF
TRBV10-3	TRBJ2-5	TRBD2	.	TGTGCCATCAGCCTCGGGTTAGCGGGGGAAGAGACCCAGTACTTC	CAISLGLAGEETQYF
TRBV7-3	TRBJ2-2	.	.	TGTGCCAGCAGCTTAACCTTGTCAGGGGAGCTGTTTTTT	CASSLTLSGELFF
TRBV11-2	TRBJ2-7	TRBD1	.	TGTGCCAGCAGCCCCGGGACAGGGGGAACCTACGAGCAGTACTTC	CASSPGTGGTYEQYF
TRBV9	TRBJ2-5	TRBD2	.	TGTGCCAGCAGCGTCTCCGGGACTAGCGGGGCCGGGGAGACCCAGTACTTC	CASSVSGTSGAGETQYF
TRBV7-7	TRBJ1-5	TRBD1	once	TGTGCTAGCAGCTTAGCGTGGGGGACAGGAAGGCCCAATCAGCCCCAGCATTTT	CASSLAWGTGRPNQPQHF
TRBV29-1	TRBJ2-2	TRBD2	.	TGCAGCGTTTCCACCCTAGCGGGGGCGAACACCGGGGAGCTGTTTTTT	CSVSTLAGANTGELFF
TRBV18	TRBJ1-1	.	.	TGTGCCAGCTCACCTACAGGGCTGGAGAACACTGAAGCTTTCTTT	CASSPTGLENTEAFF
TRBV2	TRBJ2-3	.	.	TGTGCCAGCAGTGAGTCCGGGGATACGCAGTATTTT	CASSESGDTQYF
TRBV6-1	TRBJ1-5	TRBD1	.	TGTGCCAGCAGTGAAGGGACAGGGAGGCAGCCCCAGCATTTT	CASSEGTGRQPQHF
TRBV27	TRBJ2-5	TRBD2	.	TGTGCCAGCACCCAAAACGGGGGGGGCCTCAGGGAGACCCAGTACTTC	CASTQNGGGLRETQYF
TRBV14	TRBJ1-2	.	.	TGTGCCAGCAGCCAAGTTCGGATCGGTGGCTACACCTTC	CASSQVRIGGYTF
TRBV7-6	TRBJ1-1	.	.	TGTGCCAGCAGCTTAGTACGAGGGGACACTGAAGCTTTCTTT	CASSLVRGDTEAFF
TRBV7-9	TRBJ2-3	.	.	TGTGCCAGCAGCTCGACGGCAGGGATCGGCACAGATACGCAGTATTTT	CASSSTAGIGTDTQYF
TRBV18	TRBJ2-1	TRBD2	.	TGTGCCAGCTCCTCGGGGGGGGGCGGCTACAATGAGCAGTTCTTC	CASSSGGGGYNEQFF
TRBV5-1	TRBJ2-2	.	.	TGCGCCAGCAGCTTGACGGATACCACCGGGGAGCTGTTTTTT	CASSLTDTTGELFF
TRBV7-8	TRBJ2-1	TRBD2	.	TGTGCCAGCAGCTTAGAACTAGCGGGGGGGCTGGATGAGCAGTTCTTC	CASSLELAGGLDEQFF
TRBV6-2/TRBV6-3	TRBJ1-5	.	.	TGTGCCAGCAGTTACTCATGGGGGGGATTACAGCCCCAGCATTTT	CASSYSWGGLQPQHF
TRBV6-5	TRBJ1-2	TRBD1	.	TGTGCCAGCAGTAACCTACAGGGGGATGGCTACACCTTC	CASSNLQGDGYTF
TRBV5-1	TRBJ2-1	TRBD2	once	TGCGCCAGCAGCCTGGGTCTTAGGACTAGCGGGAATGAGCAGTTCTTC	CASSLGLRTSGNEQFF